The clone carrying this T cell receptor (beta chain) has ten or more counts. Its antigen is unknown. The sample originates from a study of T-cell memory formation after mild COVID-19. Study-wide background: Largely donor-specific sequence clusters came from two donors.

TCRdb called the 5' RACE reads again in MiXCR, with one record for every CDR3 protein. Of around 320,000 distinct CDR3 sequences listed, roughly an eighth are singletons. General study points: While clones contracting from day 15 to 85 were balanced between CD4 and CD8, later expanders leaned CD4+. In second-wave clones peaking day 37, SARS-CoV-2 specificity remained unconfirmed.

The germline gives CDR1 SEHNR, CDR2 FQNEAQ (reference sequence). This CDR3 comprises 14 residues. V gave up 4 bases and J gave up 2 bases, with 11 bases separating them. The source material was PBMCs or a T cell subset sorted from them (not recorded which). The chain uses TRBV7-9 and TRBJ2-5; D remains unclear. This TCR came from a young man who had mild COVID-19 (a few samples of this study predate the infection). Cell type and time point are not known. The CDR3 bases are TGTGCCAGCAGCTATTGGGCCGTGCAAGAGACCCAGTACTTC. It yields the protein CASSYWAVQETQYF.